One T cell receptor beta chain is described in this entry. A read error may produce the germline difference seen at one junction end. The sample originates from a study of blood T cell repertoires in COVID-19. Study-level information: The origin of the acute and convalescent COVID-19 samples was the United States, Italy and Spain.

Sequencing was performed with immunoSEQ multiplex PCR; in TCRdb, only in-frame clones are kept and a portion is missing. In the table there are 200,000 to 300,000 clones, approximately 90% of which are singletons. CDR1 and CDR2 from the germline V gene are SSHAT and FNYEAQ (reference sequence). The CDR3 has 15 amino acids. Sequenced material: PBMCs or T cells enriched from blood (not recorded which). The chain links TRBV7-7 to TRBJ2-3; D is unclear. This TCR derives from a woman aged 30 to 39 who had recovered from COVID-19. The CDR3 coding sequence is TGTGCTAGCAGCCGTGGTCCGACTAGCACAGATACGCAGTATTTT. Its protein is CASSRGPTSTDTQYF.